This T cell receptor (beta chain) was retrieved from a study of T cell responses to AZD1222 COVID-19 vaccine. Method: immunoSEQ multiplex PCR; TCRdb's copy keeps in-frame clones and lacks some. The sample holds around 70,000 clones, 88% seen once. CDR1 MGHDK and CDR2 SYGVNS come from the germline V gene. V lost 4 bases, J lost 0 bases, and 8 bases stayed unmatched. The CDR3 contains 17 residues. This receptor was identified in an adult in good health. The material was peripheral blood, obtained on day 0 of AZD1222 vaccination. The chain carries TRBV25-1 and TRBJ1-4, with 7 bases identical to TRBD1. The CDR3 here is CASSAPTGVATNEKLFF. For the CDR3, the DNA is TGTGCCAGCAGTGCCCCTACAGGGGTCGCAACTAATGAAAAACTGTTTTTT.